The following is a TCR beta chain sequence with its context. The V end was cut by 4 bases, the J end by 3 bases, with 13 bases between. The CDR3 consists of 14 residues. The germline V gene encodes CDR1 KGHSH and CDR2 LQKENI. Generated by immunoSEQ multiplex PCR, the TCRdb table keeps only in-frame clones and is missing some. The sample holds fewer than 30,000 clones, around four fifths seen once. This specimen belongs to a study of PD-L1 blockade in urothelial cancer. Time point given: peripheral blood 6 weeks after treatment start. Per patient, between 1 and 8 samples were collected at pretreatment and on-treatment time points.

The sequenced sample was PBMCs, obtained around atezolizumab (anti-PD-L1) treatment. The chain couples TRBV18 to TRBJ2-7; maybe TRBD1 (5 bases). The receptor was isolated from a man between 65 and 85 years old with urothelial cancer. The chain's CDR3 is CASSLRPRDYEQYF. In DNA form, the CDR3 reads TGTGCCAGCTCACTTAGACCCAGGGACTACGAGCAGTACTTC.